A single sample gave rise to the 31 T cell receptor beta chains below, sequenced in a study of T-cell reconstitution after alpha-beta-depleted transplantation in children. For TCRbeta, the library was prepared with unique molecular identifiers. Via MiXCR, TCRdb re-called the PCR reads, giving one row per CDR3 protein. Among about 980,000 distinct CDR3 sequences listed, about 30% were seen once. The specimen comprised PBMCs, mostly from graft donor cells, sampled 360 days after TCRalphabeta/CD19-depleted stem cell transplant. The receptors were sampled from a boy under two years old who had a stem cell transplant for SCID, so the T cells may come from the graft donor.

In DNA, the CDR3 is TGTGCCAGCCGGGCCACACGGGGGGAGTCCTACAATGAGCAGTTCTTC. Residues: CASRATRGESYNEQFF. This chain connects TRBV6-1 to TRBJ2-1, with 7 bases aligning to TRBD2. Germline CDR1 is MNHNS and CDR2 is SASEGT. CDR3 length: 16 amino acids. Germline trimming cut 8 bases from V and 1 base from J; bases unmatched to any gene: 11.

This clonotype was recorded a few times. The chain has TRBV3-1 and TRBJ2-5; the D is unclear. V lost 1 base and J 5 bases, leaving 14 bases between the germline ends. Germline loops: CDR1 LGHDT, CDR2 YNNKEL (reference sequence). The CDR3 is 15 residues long. This chain's CDR3 is CASSQVAGYGETQYF. The CDR3 DNA reads TGTGCCAGCAGCCAAGTAGCCGGGTACGGGGAGACCCAGTACTTC.

There are a few counts of this clonotype. The V gene is TRBV5-1, the J gene TRBJ2-3; weak D call: TRBD1 (5 bases). CDR3 length equals 16 residues. Germline CDR1 and CDR2: SGHRS and YFSETQ. V lost 6 bases and J lost 4, with 21 bases in between. CDR3 DNA sequence: TGCGCCAGCAAGTCCTACCTGGGGCCCGACGCAGATACGCAGTATTTT. Protein sequence: CASKSYLGPDADTQYF. The full variable domain, its missing parts supplied by reference TRBV5-1 and TRBJ2-3, is KAGVTQTPRYLIKTRGQQVTLSCSPISGHRSVSWYQQTPGQGLQFLFEYFSETQRNKGNFPGRFSGRQFSNSRSEMNVSTLELGDSALYLCASKSYLGPDADTQYFGPGTRLTVL.

This chain joins TRBV7-3 and TRBJ2-3; 9 bases fit TRBD1. V lost 6 bases, J lost 0 bases, and 4 bases stayed unmatched. The CDR3 runs to 15 residues. Germline V gives CDR1 SGHTA, CDR2 FQGTGA. The CDR3 sequence: CASRQGQGSTDTQYF. In DNA form, the CDR3 reads TGTGCCAGCAGGCAAGGACAGGGGAGCACAGATACGCAGTATTTT.

In its sample, this clonotype was seen a few times. The rearrangement joins TRBV9 to TRBJ2-3; 9 positions agree with TRBD2. With V trimmed by 6 bases and J by 5 bases, 13 bases remained unmatched. This CDR3 is 16 amino acids long. The V gene's germline CDR1 is SGDLS and CDR2 YYNGEE. The DNA of the CDR3 is TGTGCCAGCAACCAAATTGGGGGACTAGCAGTAGATACGCAGTATTTT. Protein product: CASNQIGGLAVDTQYF.

The genes are TRBV9 and TRBJ2-7; 7 bases agree with TRBD2. The germline V gene encodes CDR1 SGDLS and CDR2 YYNGEE. CDR3 size: 17 residues. After removal of 0 bases from V and 2 bases from J, the junction contained 11 bases not matched to a gene. Here the CDR3 DNA reads TGTGCCAGCAGCGTAGATCAAGCGGGGACTCTTACCTACGAGCAGTACTTC. This codes for CASSVDQAGTLTYEQYF.

This clonotype has just a few counts. The chain couples TRBV20-1 to TRBJ2-3, with 9 nucleotides matching TRBD2. CDR1 is DFQATT, CDR2 SNEGSKA, per germline (reference sequence). Trimming removed 6 bases from V and 6 bases from J; junction bases left unmatched: 4. CDR3 length: 12 residues. The CDR3 loop reads CSACGLADTQYF. In DNA, the CDR3 is TGCAGTGCCTGCGGACTAGCGGATACGCAGTATTTT.

This clonotype was observed a single time. The V call is TRBV5-1, the J call TRBJ2-1; 12 nucleotides match TRBD1. This CDR3 spans 17 amino acids. Trimming at V came to 1 base and at J to 8 bases, leaving 10 bases not matched to a gene. The germline gives CDR1 SGHRS, CDR2 YFSETQ. CDR3 nucleotides: TGCGCCAGCAGCTTGTATCCTGGGACAGGGGGCGACGATGAGCAGTTCTTC. This gives the protein CASSLYPGTGGDDEQFF.

The genes are TRBV25-1 and TRBJ2-1; D is unresolved. V shed 9 bases and J shed 8 bases, with 8 bases lying between them. Germline CDR1 MGHDK, CDR2 SYGVNS. This CDR3 region has 10 residues. CDR3 sequence: CASRSDEQFF. The CDR3 bases are TGTGCCAGTAGGTCCGATGAGCAGTTCTTC.

This chain links TRBV9 with TRBJ2-1, with D perhaps matching TRBD2 (6 bases). The CDR3 sequence is 15 residues long. In germline, CDR1 is SGDLS, CDR2 YYNGEE. V lost 3 bases to trimming and J lost 4 bases, with 14 bases between them. The DNA for the CDR3 is TGTGCCAGCAGCGCCAGACTAGTAGGGTACAATGAGCAGTTCTTC. Encoded protein: CASSARLVGYNEQFF.

This sequence joins TRBV27 and TRBJ1-1; D might be TRBD1 (6 bases). The CDR3 totals 15 residues. With 3 bases removed from V and 1 base from J, the gap between germline ends came to 12 bases. Germline CDR1 and CDR2: MNHEY and SMNVEV (reference sequence). CDR3 nucleotides: TGTGCCAGCAGTTTGCAGGGGAATCGGAACACTGAAGCTTTCTTT. It codes for CASSLQGNRNTEAFF.

V is TRBV20-1 and J is TRBJ2-1; 7 positions agree with TRBD1. V gave up 1 base and J gave up 3 bases; unmatched junction bases: 12. This CDR3 has 17 amino acids. Germline values: CDR1 DFQATT, CDR2 SNEGSKA (reference sequence). The CDR3 loop is CSARASDRDSFYNEQFF. The CDR3 region has the DNA TGCAGTGCTAGAGCCTCGGACCGGGACAGCTTCTACAATGAGCAGTTCTTC.

A word on this clonotype: This may be a read error, as it is one base from a much larger clone. The chain employs TRBV12-3 or TRBV12-4 and TRBJ2-7; 8 nucleotides match TRBD1. Trimming removed 6 bases from V and 0 bases from J; junction bases left unmatched: 4. The CDR3 extends over 14 amino acids. The CDR3 sequence: CASSTGQVSYEQYF. Here the CDR3 DNA reads TGTGCCAGCAGCACGGGACAGGTCTCCTACGAGCAGTACTTC.

V usage is TRBV4-1 and J usage is TRBJ2-6; unclear D gene. The CDR3 is made up of 18 amino acids. Germline V CDR1 and CDR2: MGHRA, YSYEKL. The V and J ends lost 1 base and 0 bases respectively, with 13 bases between them. The CDR3 DNA reads as TGCGCCAGCAGCCAAGTCGGCAGGAGTAGCTCTGGGGCCAACGTCCTGACTTTC. Translation: CASSQVGRSSSGANVLTF.

The table lists this clonotype with a few counts. The chain has TRBV12-3 or TRBV12-4 and TRBJ2-2; TRBD1 agrees at 9 bases. This CDR3 region has 16 residues. The ends lost 5 bases at V and 2 bases at J; junction bases unmatched: 6. Here the CDR3 reads CASSHSGQGNTGELFF. Here the CDR3 DNA reads TGTGCCAGCAGTCATTCGGGACAGGGAAACACCGGGGAGCTGTTTTTT.

This clonotype turned up a few times. This chain uses TRBV13 with TRBJ2-4; D may correspond to TRBD1 or TRBD2 (7 bases each). Per the germline V gene, CDR1 is PRHDT and CDR2 is FYEKMQ (reference sequence). V was cut by 4 bases and J by 0 bases, with 13 bases left in between. The length of the CDR3 is 16 residues. The CDR3 DNA is TGTGCCAGCAGCTCCCAGGGGGAGGGAGCCAAAAACATTCAGTACTTC. This codes for CASSSQGEGAKNIQYF.

The chain employs TRBV24-1 and TRBJ2-2, with D tentatively TRBD1 (5 bases). The CDR3 length is 17 residues. The ends were cut back, 5 bases at V and 1 base at J, with 16 bases in the middle. CDR1 KGHDR and CDR2 SFDVKD come from the germline V gene. CDR3 residues: CATSGTWQGLNTGELFF. As DNA, the CDR3 is TGTGCCACCAGTGGGACCTGGCAGGGTCTGAACACCGGGGAGCTGTTTTTT.

V is TRBV5-5 and J is TRBJ2-7; 9 nucleotides line up with TRBD2. Germline CDR1 and CDR2: SGHKS and YYEKEE (reference sequence). This CDR3 has 13 residues. Trimming took 4 bases from V and 3 from J; bases not matched to a gene: 2. Written as DNA, the CDR3 is TGTGCCAGCAGCCATAGCGGGGGCTACGAGCAGTACTTC. Protein product: CASSHSGGYEQYF.

The chain is built from TRBV7-6 and TRBJ1-4, with D hard to call. Trimming removed 5 bases from V and 7 bases from J, with 14 bases in between. The germline gives CDR1 SGHVS, CDR2 FNYEAQ. This CDR3 spans 14 amino acids. The chain's CDR3 is CASSPLFRGEKLFF. CDR3 bases: TGTGCCAGCAGCCCCCTTTTCCGGGGTGAAAAACTGTTTTTT.

The CDR3 spells CSVDPPGAMGEQYF. The CDR3 nucleotides are TGCAGCGTTGACCCACCAGGGGCTATGGGCGAGCAGTACTTC. The genes are TRBV29-1 and TRBJ2-7; tentatively, D is TRBD1 (6 bases). Germline V CDR1 and CDR2: SQVTM, ANQGSEA. The ends were cut back, 3 bases at V and 6 bases at J, with 18 bases in the middle. The CDR3 length is 14 residues.

The CDR3: CSARPLTSGGAEFF. CDR3 bases: TGCAGTGCTAGGCCCCTTACTAGCGGGGGGGCTGAGTTCTTC. The chain couples TRBV20-1 to TRBJ2-1, with TRBD2 identical over 13 bases. V lost 3 bases to trimming and J lost 14 bases; unmatched junction nucleotides: 10. The length of the CDR3 is 14 residues. Germline-derived CDR1 and CDR2 are DFQATT and SNEGSKA (reference sequence).

This clonotype turned up a few times. CDR3 bases: TGTGCCAGCAGTTTATCTGGGGGGCAGGCCACCTACGAGCAGTACTTC. Its protein product is CASSLSGGQATYEQYF. The V call is TRBV27, the J call TRBJ2-7; D is possibly TRBD1 or TRBD2 (6 bases each). The germline CDR1 and CDR2 sequences are MNHEY and SMNVEV (reference sequence). This CDR3 is 16 amino acids long. Trimming stripped 0 bases from V and 2 bases from J, with 14 bases between.

The chain joins TRBV4-2 to TRBJ2-1, with 12 positions matching TRBD2. Trimming cost V 4 bases and J 5 bases; bases outside gene matches: 3. The CDR3 is 15 amino acids. The germline CDR1 and CDR2 sequences are LGHNA and YNFKEQ. In DNA, the CDR3 is TGTGCCAGCAGCCTTACTAGCGGGGGGCACAATGAGCAGTTCTTC. Amino acid sequence: CASSLTSGGHNEQFF.

V and J are TRBV21-1 and TRBJ1-2. TRBV21-1 is a pseudogene locus. This CDR3 contains 16 residues. The CDR3 loop is CASSKEAGGANYGYTF. CDR3 DNA: TGTGCCAGCAGCAAAGAGGCGGGGGGAGCTAACTATGGCTACACCTTC.

This clonotype came up a few times. This rearrangement joins TRBV20-1 to TRBJ2-7; the match to TRBD2 covers 10 bases. J lost 1 base, V lost 2 bases, and 8 bases had no gene match. The V gene's germline CDR1 is DFQATT and CDR2 SNEGSKA (reference sequence). This CDR3 comprises 16 residues. CDR3 sequence reads: CSARLGPSGGSYEQYF. The CDR3 nucleotides read TGCAGTGCTAGATTGGGACCTAGCGGGGGATCCTACGAGCAGTACTTC.

The chain recombines TRBV11-2 with TRBJ1-1; tentatively, D is TRBD1 (6 bases). Germline values: CDR1 SGHAT, CDR2 FQNNGV. V was trimmed by 0 bases and J by 0 bases, leaving 26 bases between them. This CDR3 contains 21 residues. The CDR3 DNA sequence: TGTGCCAGCAGCTTAGATCGTGCATACCGGACTGAAGGGGACATGAACACTGAAGCTTTCTTT. Its translation: CASSLDRAYRTEGDMNTEAFF.

This clonotype was seen only a few times. The rearrangement uses TRBV6-2 or TRBV6-3 and TRBJ2-1; D is ambiguous. There are 18 residues in the CDR3. V was clipped by 0 bases and J by 5 bases, with 20 bases between them. CDR1 is MNHEY and CDR2 is SVGEGT in the germline V gene. In nucleotides, the CDR3 is TGTGCCAGCAGTTACTCCCAGGCGGACGGAGATACGGACAATGAGCAGTTCTTC. Translation gives CASSYSQADGDTDNEQFF.

The chain combines TRBV20-1 with TRBJ2-1, with a tentative D call TRBD2 (6 bases). The CDR3 contains 14 residues. From germline, CDR1 is DFQATT and CDR2 SNEGSKA (reference sequence). V lost 3 bases, J lost 3 bases, and 12 bases lay in between. The CDR3 reads CSASPRTNYNEQFF. CDR3 coding DNA: TGCAGTGCTAGCCCCAGGACTAACTACAATGAGCAGTTCTTC.

This clonotype was seen only a few times. Given the absence of the conserved phenylalanine or tryptophan at the CDR3 end, a read error is likely. The chain joins TRBV29-1 to TRBJ1-1; D not resolved. Germline V CDR1 and CDR2: SQVTM, ANQGSEA. This CDR3 is built from 13 residues. The CDR3 sequence is CSGWAGSNTEAFL. The CDR3 nucleotides read TGCAGTGGGTGGGCAGGATCGAACACTGAAGCTTTCCTT.

This clonotype occurred a few times. V and J are TRBV5-1 and TRBJ2-7; D might be TRBD2 (5 bases). The CDR3 sequence is 16 residues long. Per the germline V gene, CDR1 is SGHRS and CDR2 is YFSETQ. The ends were cut back, 0 bases at V and 0 bases at J, with 13 bases in the middle. For the CDR3, the DNA is TGCGCCAGCAGCTTGGTCGCAGGACTGGTCTCCTACGAGCAGTACTTC. As protein: CASSLVAGLVSYEQYF.

The chain has TRBV12-5 and TRBJ1-2, with D possibly being TRBD1 (6 bases). The CDR3 totals 16 residues. Germline values: CDR1 LGHNT, CDR2 FRNRAP. The CDR3 coding sequence is TGTGCCCGGGCGTGGAAGACCGAACAGGGTAGCTATGGCTACACCTTC. This sequence encodes CARAWKTEQGSYGYTF.